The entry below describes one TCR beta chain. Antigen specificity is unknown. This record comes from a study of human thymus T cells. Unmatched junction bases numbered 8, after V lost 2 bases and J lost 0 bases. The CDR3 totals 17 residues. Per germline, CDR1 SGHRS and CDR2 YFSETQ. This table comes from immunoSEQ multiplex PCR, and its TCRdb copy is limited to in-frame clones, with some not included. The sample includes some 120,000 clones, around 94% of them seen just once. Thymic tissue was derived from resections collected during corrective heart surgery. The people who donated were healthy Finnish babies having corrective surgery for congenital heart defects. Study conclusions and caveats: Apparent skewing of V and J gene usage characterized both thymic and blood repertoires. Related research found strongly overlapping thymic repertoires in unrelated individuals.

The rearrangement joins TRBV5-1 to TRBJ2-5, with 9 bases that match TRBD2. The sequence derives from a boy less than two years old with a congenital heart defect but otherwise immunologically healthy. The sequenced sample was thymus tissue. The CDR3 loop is CASSFRIASGNQETQYF. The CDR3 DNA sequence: TGCGCCAGCAGCTTCAGGATAGCTAGCGGGAACCAAGAGACCCAGTACTTC.